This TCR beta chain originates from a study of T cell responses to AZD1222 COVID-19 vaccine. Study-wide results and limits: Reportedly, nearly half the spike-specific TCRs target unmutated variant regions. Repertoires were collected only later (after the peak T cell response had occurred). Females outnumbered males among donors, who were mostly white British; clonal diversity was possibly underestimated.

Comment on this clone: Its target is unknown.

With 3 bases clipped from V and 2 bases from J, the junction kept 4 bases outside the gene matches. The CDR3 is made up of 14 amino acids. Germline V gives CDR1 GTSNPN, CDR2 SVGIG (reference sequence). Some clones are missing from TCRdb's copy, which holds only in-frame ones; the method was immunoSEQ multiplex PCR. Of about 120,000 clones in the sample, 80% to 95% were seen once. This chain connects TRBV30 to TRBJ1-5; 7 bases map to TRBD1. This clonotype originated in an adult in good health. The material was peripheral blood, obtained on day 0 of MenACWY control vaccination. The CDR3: CAWSRGSGNQPQHF. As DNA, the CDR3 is TGTGCCTGGAGCAGGGGGTCCGGCAATCAGCCCCAGCATTTT.